The rows below give T cell receptor beta chains drawn from one sample of a study of cytomegalovirus exposure and HLA in healthy donors. Assay: immunoSEQ multiplex PCR; the TCRdb copy retains only in-frame clones and omits some. The sample includes about 160,000 clones, around four fifths of them seen just once. The material sequenced was PBMCs. The receptors shown here come from a woman in her fifties or sixties in good health and CMV-seronegative. Both conserved end residues are part of each CDR3. Fields, in order: CDR3 DNA, CDR3 protein, J gene, clone size, D gene, V gene. A D gene is named only where the DNA matches it firmly. Not all rows give a size; the values are once, few, many and, for expanded clones, a class.

DNA: TGTGCCAGCAGCCCACGGGTAGCGGGTGCCTCCCTCTTC; CDR3: CASSPRVAGASLF; J: TRBJ2-1; size: few; D: TRBD2; V: TRBV14
DNA: TGTGCCAGCAGTGAAAAGGGGGGGCAGGCAGGCAATCAGCCCCAGCATTTT; CDR3: CASSEKGGQAGNQPQHF; J: TRBJ1-5; size: few; D: NA; V: TRBV2
DNA: TGTGCCAGCAGCGGGCGGGACAGGGTTTCACCCCTCCACTTT; CDR3: CASSGRDRVSPLHF; J: TRBJ1-6; size: NA; D: TRBD1; V: TRBV7-2
DNA: TGCAGCGTTGACAGGGGAACTGAAGCTTTCTTT; CDR3: CSVDRGTEAFF; J: TRBJ1-1; size: NA; D: NA; V: TRBV29-1
DNA: TGTGCCAGTAGAACAGGGGGCGAGGACTATGGCTACACCTTC; CDR3: CASRTGGEDYGYTF; J: TRBJ1-2; size: NA; D: TRBD1; V: TRBV19
DNA: TGTGCCAGCAGTTCCCGGACAGGGGGCTACGGCTACACCTTC; CDR3: CASSSRTGGYGYTF; J: TRBJ1-2; size: NA; D: TRBD1; V: TRBV6-5
DNA: TGTGCCAGCAGTTTAAGGCCCTTGGTGGAGACCTCCACCTTC; CDR3: CASSLRPLVETSTF; J: TRBJ1-2; size: NA; D: NA; V: TRBV28
DNA: TGTGCCAGCAGTTCCGGGACAGGGGGCGACACCGGGGAGCTGTTTTTT; CDR3: CASSSGTGGDTGELFF; J: TRBJ2-2; size: NA; D: TRBD1; V: TRBV6-5
DNA: TGTGCCAGCAGCCCCAGGGACTTACCCTTCGCGAACACCGGGGAGCTGTTTTTT; CDR3: CASSPRDLPFANTGELFF; J: TRBJ2-2; size: NA; D: NA; V: TRBV7-6
DNA: TGTGCCAGCAGTGTCCCGGACCGGGACAGGCTAGGCTATGGCTACACCTTC; CDR3: CASSVPDRDRLGYGYTF; J: TRBJ1-2; size: NA; D: TRBD1; V: TRBV25-1
DNA: TGTGCCAGCAGTTACGGACAGGGGAGAGGAGGTGAGCAGTTCTTC; CDR3: CASSYGQGRGGEQFF; J: TRBJ2-1; size: NA; D: TRBD1; V: TRBV6-6
DNA: TGTGCCAGCAGCCTAAGGGGCGGGAGGTTCAATGAGCAGTTCTTC; CDR3: CASSLRGGRFNEQFF; J: TRBJ2-1; size: few; D: TRBD2; V: TRBV28
DNA: TGCGCCAGCAGCCCGGACAGGGGAGGTCCCTACGAGCAGTACTTC; CDR3: CASSPDRGGPYEQYF; J: TRBJ2-7; size: NA; D: TRBD1; V: TRBV4-3
DNA: TGTGCCAGCAGCTTATGGACTAGCGGTGAATCCTACGAGCAGTACTTC; CDR3: CASSLWTSGESYEQYF; J: TRBJ2-7; size: once; D: TRBD2; V: TRBV7-9
DNA: TGCAGCGTTGGAAAGAACAGGGGGATCTATGGCTACACCTTC; CDR3: CSVGKNRGIYGYTF; J: TRBJ1-2; size: few; D: TRBD1; V: TRBV29-1